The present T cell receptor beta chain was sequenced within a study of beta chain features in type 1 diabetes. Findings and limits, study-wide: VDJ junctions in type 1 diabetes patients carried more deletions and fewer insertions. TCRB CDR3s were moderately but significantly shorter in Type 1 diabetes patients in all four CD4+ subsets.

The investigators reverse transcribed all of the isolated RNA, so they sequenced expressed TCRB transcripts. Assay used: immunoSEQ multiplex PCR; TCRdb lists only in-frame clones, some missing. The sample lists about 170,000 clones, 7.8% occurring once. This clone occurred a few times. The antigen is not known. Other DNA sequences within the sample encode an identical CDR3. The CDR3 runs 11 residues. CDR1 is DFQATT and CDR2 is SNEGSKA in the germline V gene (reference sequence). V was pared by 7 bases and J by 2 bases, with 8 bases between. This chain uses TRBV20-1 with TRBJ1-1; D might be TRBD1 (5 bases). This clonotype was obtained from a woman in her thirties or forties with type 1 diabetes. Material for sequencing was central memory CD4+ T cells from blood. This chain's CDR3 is CSVGVNTEAFF. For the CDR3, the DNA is TGCAGTGTAGGGGTAAACACTGAAGCTTTCTTT.